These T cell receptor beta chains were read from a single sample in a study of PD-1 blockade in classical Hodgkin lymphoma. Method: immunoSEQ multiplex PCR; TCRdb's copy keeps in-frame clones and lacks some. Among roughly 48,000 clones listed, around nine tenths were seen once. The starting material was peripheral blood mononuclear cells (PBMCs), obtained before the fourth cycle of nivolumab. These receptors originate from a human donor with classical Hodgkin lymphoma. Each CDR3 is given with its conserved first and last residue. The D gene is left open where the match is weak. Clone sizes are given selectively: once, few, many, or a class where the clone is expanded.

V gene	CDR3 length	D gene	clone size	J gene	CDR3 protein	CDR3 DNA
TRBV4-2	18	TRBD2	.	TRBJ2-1	CASSQDPLAGGGYNEQFF	TGTGCCAGCAGCCAAGATCCCCTAGCGGGAGGCGGGTACAATGAGCAGTTCTTC
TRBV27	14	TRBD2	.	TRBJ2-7	CASNTVAGGGEQYF	TGTGCCAGCAATACTGTAGCGGGAGGGGGAGAGCAGTACTTC
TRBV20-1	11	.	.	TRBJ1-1	CSAKKNTEAFF	TGCAGTGCTAAGAAGAACACTGAAGCTTTCTTT
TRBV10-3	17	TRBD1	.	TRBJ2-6	CAIRDRALFSGANVLTF	TGTGCCATCAGGGACAGGGCCCTTTTCTCTGGGGCCAACGTCCTGACTTTC
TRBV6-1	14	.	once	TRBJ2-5	CASSGVYVQETQYF	TGTGCCAGCAGTGGAGTTTACGTTCAAGAGACCCAGTACTTC
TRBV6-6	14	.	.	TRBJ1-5	CASSPLNSNQPQHF	TGTGCCAGCAGCCCTCTAAATAGCAATCAGCCCCAGCATTTT
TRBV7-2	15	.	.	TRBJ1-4	CASSLDSATNEKLFF	TGTGCCAGCAGCTTAGACAGTGCAACTAATGAAAAACTGTTTTTT
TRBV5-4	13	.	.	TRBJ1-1	CASTQRGNTEAFF	TGTGCCAGCACCCAACGGGGGAACACTGAAGCTTTCTTT
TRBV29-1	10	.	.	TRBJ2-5	CSGGSETQYF	TGCAGCGGAGGTTCAGAGACCCAGTACTTC
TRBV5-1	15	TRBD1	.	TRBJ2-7	CASSLAGTGFYEQYF	TGCGCCAGCAGCTTGGCCGGGACAGGGTTCTACGAGCAGTACTTC
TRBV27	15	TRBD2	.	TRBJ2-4	CASSLFTSGKNIQYF	TGTGCCAGCAGTTTGTTTACTAGCGGCAAAAACATTCAGTACTTC
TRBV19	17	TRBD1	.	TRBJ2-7	CASSMRSGTVASYEQYF	TGTGCCAGTAGTATGAGATCCGGGACAGTAGCTTCCTACGAGCAGTACTTC
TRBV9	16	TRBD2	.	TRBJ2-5	CASSPWSAGGPETQYF	TGTGCCAGCAGCCCCTGGTCAGCGGGGGGGCCCGAGACCCAGTACTTC
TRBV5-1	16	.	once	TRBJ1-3	CASSLVQGLSGNTIYF	TGCGCCAGCAGCTTGGTCCAGGGGCTCTCTGGAAACACCATATATTTT
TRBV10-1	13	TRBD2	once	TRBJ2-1	CASSVASGGSQFF	TGCGCCAGCAGTGTGGCTAGCGGGGGATCGCAGTTCTTC
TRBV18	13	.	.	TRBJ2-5	CASSPRLQETQYF	TGTGCCAGCTCACCACGACTTCAAGAGACCCAGTACTTC
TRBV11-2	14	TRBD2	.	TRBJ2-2	CASRGTSLPGELFF	TGTGCCAGCAGGGGGACTAGCCTCCCCGGGGAGCTGTTTTTT
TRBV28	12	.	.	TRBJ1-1	CASSLVDTEAFF	TGTGCCAGCTCGCTTGTAGACACTGAAGCTTTCTTT
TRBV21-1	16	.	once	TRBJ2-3	CASSKGPGTKTDTQYF	TGTGCCAGCAGCAAAGGCCCGGGGACGAAAACAGATACGCAGTATTTT
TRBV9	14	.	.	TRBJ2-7	CASSLWDGTGEQYF	TGTGCCAGCAGCCTTTGGGACGGAACGGGGGAGCAGTACTTC